This T cell receptor (beta chain) was sequenced for a study of T cells after yellow fever vaccination. The CDR3 sequence is 14 residues long. The germline V gene has CDR1 SGHAT and CDR2 FQDESV (reference sequence). V was pared by 6 bases and J by 5 bases, with 7 bases of the junction left unmatched. A 5'RACE template-switching step, the method used to make TCR cDNA, added a universal primer site and UMIs. TCRdb used MiXCR to reprocess the 5' RACE reads, holding one entry per CDR3 protein. The sample consists of just under 600,000 distinct CDR3 sequences, about 13% of them appearing once. The specimen comprised PBMCs, sampled on the day of the yellow fever booster vaccination. This TCR was sampled from a man aged 25 to 40 who received the YFV17D yellow fever vaccine. V gene TRBV11-1 combines with J gene TRBJ2-1, with 7 bases fitting TRBD1. The CDR3, as DNA: TGTGCCAGCAGTGCAGGAGACAGGGACAATGAGCAGTTCTTC. Translating it yields CASSAGDRDNEQFF.